The rows below give T cell receptor beta chains drawn from one sample of a study of read filtering for tumor transcriptome and immune sequencing. In TCRdb, the reads were re-called with MiXCR into one record per CDR3 protein. The sample shows some 80,000 distinct CDR3 sequences, around an eighth of them seen only once. The material sequenced was a population of CD138-negative cells sorted from bone marrow. The receptors originated from a donor at least 40 years old with multiple myeloma. Both conserved end residues are part of each CDR3. Fields, in order: J gene, V gene, clone size, D gene, CDR3 DNA, CDR3 protein. A D gene is named only where the DNA matches it firmly. Clone size is shown for a subset of rows, as once, few, many or a class of expanded clone.

TRBJ2-3 | TRBV6-2/TRBV6-3 | few | NA | TGTGCCAGCAGTCCCAGCGGGCTCCCTCAGGCAGATACGCAGTATTTT | CASSPSGLPQADTQYF
TRBJ2-5 | TRBV7-2 | many | NA | TGTGCCAGCAGCTTTGGTCGGGGAGAGACCCAGTACTTC | CASSFGRGETQYF
TRBJ2-3 | TRBV7-9 | few | TRBD2 | TGTGCCGGACGGACTAGCGGCACAGATACGCAGTATTTT | CAGRTSGTDTQYF
TRBJ2-7 | TRBV12-3/TRBV12-4 | many | NA | TGTGCCAGCAGTTTAGAAGGGACCCTCCTGGGAGAGCAGTACTTC | CASSLEGTLLGEQYF
TRBJ2-2 | TRBV19 | many | TRBD2 | TGTGCCAGCAGTCCGGGACTACCGGGCACCGGGGAGCTGTTTTTT | CASSPGLPGTGELFF
TRBJ1-1 | TRBV7-9 | many | TRBD1 | TGTGCCAGCCACGACAGGGTAATGACTGAAGCTTTCTTT | CASHDRVMTEAFF
TRBJ2-1 | TRBV29-1 | many | NA | TGCAGCGTTGAAGGGCAGGGAAGATACAATGAGCAGTTCTTC | CSVEGQGRYNEQFF
TRBJ2-1 | TRBV7-9 | many | NA | TGTGCCAGCAGCCCCAGGGGTGCGAGCTCCTACAATGAGCAGTTCTTC | CASSPRGASSYNEQFF
TRBJ2-2 | TRBV7-3 | NA | TRBD2 | TGTGCCAGCAGCAGCAATCTAGCGGGACGAACCGGGGAGCTGTTTTTT | CASSSNLAGRTGELFF
TRBJ1-1 | TRBV5-4 | many | TRBD1 | TGTGCCAGCAGCTTACCGGGACAGGGATGGAACACTGAAGCTTTCTTT | CASSLPGQGWNTEAFF
TRBJ2-2 | TRBV7-9 | many | TRBD1 | TGTGCCAGCAGGCCGACAGGGGGCAACGGGGAGCTGTTTTTT | CASRPTGGNGELFF
TRBJ2-5 | TRBV20-1 | many | NA | TGCAGTGCTACAGGACAGAACCGGGGGACCCAGTACTTC | CSATGQNRGTQYF
TRBJ2-1 | TRBV7-2 | many | NA | TGTGCCAGCAGCACATATAACGGAGTAAGGCAGTTCTTC | CASSTYNGVRQFF
TRBJ2-1 | TRBV29-1 | many | NA | TGCAGCGTTGTACTAGTCTACAATGAGCAGTTCTTC | CSVVLVYNEQFF
TRBJ2-1 | TRBV9 | many | TRBD2 | TGTGCCAGCAGCGTAGCGGGAGGGTCCTACAATGAGCAGTTCTTC | CASSVAGGSYNEQFF
TRBJ2-4 | TRBV20-1 | many | NA | TGCAGTGCTAGGGCCGGGACCAAGGGAAACATTCAGTACTTC | CSARAGTKGNIQYF